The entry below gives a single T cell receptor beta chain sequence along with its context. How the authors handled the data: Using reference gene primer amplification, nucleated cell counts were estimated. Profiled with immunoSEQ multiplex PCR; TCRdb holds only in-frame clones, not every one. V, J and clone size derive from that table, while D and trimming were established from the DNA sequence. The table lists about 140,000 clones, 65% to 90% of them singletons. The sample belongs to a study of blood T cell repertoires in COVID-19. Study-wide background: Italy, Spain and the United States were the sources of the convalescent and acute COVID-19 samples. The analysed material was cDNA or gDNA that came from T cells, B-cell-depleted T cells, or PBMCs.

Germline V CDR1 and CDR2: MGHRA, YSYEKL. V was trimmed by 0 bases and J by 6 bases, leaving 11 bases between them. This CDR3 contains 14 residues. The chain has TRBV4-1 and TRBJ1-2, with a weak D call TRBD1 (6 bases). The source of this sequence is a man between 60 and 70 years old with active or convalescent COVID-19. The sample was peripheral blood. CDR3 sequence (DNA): TGCGCCAGCAGCCAAGACAGGGGTGGTAATGGCTACACCTTC. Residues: CASSQDRGGNGYTF.